This T cell receptor (beta chain) comes out of a study of CD4+ T cells in melanoma. Assay: immunoSEQ multiplex PCR; the TCRdb copy retains only in-frame clones and omits some. Here the sample spans tens of thousands of clones, about 72% being singletons. J lost 5 bases, V lost 3 bases, and 7 bases had no gene match. The germline V gene encodes CDR1 GTSNPN and CDR2 SVGIG (reference sequence). The CDR3 loop spans 14 amino acids. The chain joins TRBV30 to TRBJ2-5, with 9 bases aligning to TRBD1. The source material was tumor tissue. This clonotype was sampled from a human donor with melanoma. DNA for the CDR3: TGTGCCTGGAGATCCGGGACAGGGAGTGAGACCCAGTACTTC. It codes for CAWRSGTGSETQYF. The whole variable domain, remainder taken from reference TRBV30 and TRBJ2-5, is SQTIHQWPATLVQPVGSPLSLECTVEGTSNPNLYWYRQAAGRGLQLLFYSVGIGQISSEVPQNLSASRPQDRQFILSSKKLLLSDSGFYLCAWRSGTGSETQYFGPGTRLLVL.